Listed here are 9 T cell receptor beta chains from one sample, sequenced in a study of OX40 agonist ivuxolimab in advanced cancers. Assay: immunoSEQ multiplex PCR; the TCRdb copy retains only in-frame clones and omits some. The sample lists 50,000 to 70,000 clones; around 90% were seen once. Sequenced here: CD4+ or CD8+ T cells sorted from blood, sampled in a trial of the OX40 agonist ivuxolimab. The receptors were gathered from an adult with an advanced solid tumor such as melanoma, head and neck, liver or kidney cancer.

CDR3 in DNA: TGTGCCAGCAGAATCCTAGCGGGAGGGTCCACTTTTGAGCAGTACTTC. Encoded protein: CASRILAGGSTFEQYF. The chain recombines TRBV28 with TRBJ2-7; 12 bases align to TRBD2. CDR3 length: 16 amino acids. CDR1 and CDR2 (germline): MDHEN, SYDVKM. The V and J ends lost 6 bases and 7 bases, in that order; junction bases with no gene match: 13.

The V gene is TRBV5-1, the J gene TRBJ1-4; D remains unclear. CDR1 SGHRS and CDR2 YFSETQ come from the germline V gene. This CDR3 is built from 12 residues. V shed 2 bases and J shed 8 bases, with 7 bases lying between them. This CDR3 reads CASSLSGEKLFF. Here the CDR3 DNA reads TGCGCCAGCAGCTTATCAGGAGAAAAACTGTTTTTT.

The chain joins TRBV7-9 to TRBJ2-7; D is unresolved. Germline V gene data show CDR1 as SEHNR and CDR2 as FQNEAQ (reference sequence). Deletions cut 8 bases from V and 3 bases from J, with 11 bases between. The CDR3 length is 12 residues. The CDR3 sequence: CASELHSYEQYF. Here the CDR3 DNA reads TGTGCCAGCGAACTTCACAGCTACGAGCAGTACTTC.

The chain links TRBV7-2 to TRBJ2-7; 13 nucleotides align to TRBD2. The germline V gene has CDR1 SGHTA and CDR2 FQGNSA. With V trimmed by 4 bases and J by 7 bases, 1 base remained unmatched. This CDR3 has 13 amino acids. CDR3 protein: CASSSTSGREQYF. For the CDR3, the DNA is TGTGCCAGCAGCTCGACTAGCGGGAGGGAGCAGTACTTC. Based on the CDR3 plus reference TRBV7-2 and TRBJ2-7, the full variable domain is GAGVSQSPSNKVTEKGKDVELRCDPISGHTALYWYRQSLGQGLEFLIYFQGNSAPDKSGLPSDRFSAERTGGSVSTLTIQRTQQEDSAVYLCASSSTSGREQYFGPGTRLTVT.

CDR3 sequence (DNA): TGTGCCAGCAGTTGGGGTCCCTTGGAGGGATACAATGAGCAGTTCTTC. This gives the protein CASSWGPLEGYNEQFF. This chain links TRBV7-2 with TRBJ2-1, with a tentative D call TRBD2 (6 bases). Trimming removed 6 bases from V and 4 bases from J, with 19 bases in between. The CDR3 contains 16 residues. Germline CDR1 and CDR2: SGHTA and FQGNSA. Full variable domain (rest looked up from reference TRBV7-2 and TRBJ2-1): GAGVSQSPSNKVTEKGKDVELRCDPISGHTALYWYRQSLGQGLEFLIYFQGNSAPDKSGLPSDRFSAERTGGSVSTLTIQRTQQEDSAVYLCASSWGPLEGYNEQFFGPGTRLTVL.

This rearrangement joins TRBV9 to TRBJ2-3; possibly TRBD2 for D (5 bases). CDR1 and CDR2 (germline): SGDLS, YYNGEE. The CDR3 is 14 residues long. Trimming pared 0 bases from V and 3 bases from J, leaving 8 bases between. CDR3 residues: CASSVVPGTDTQYF. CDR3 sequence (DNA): TGTGCCAGCAGCGTAGTTCCGGGAACAGATACGCAGTATTTT. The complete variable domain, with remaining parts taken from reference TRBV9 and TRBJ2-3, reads DSGVTQTPKHLITATGQRVTLRCSPRSGDLSVYWYQQSLDQGLQFLIQYYNGEERAKGNILERFSAQQFPDLHSELNLSSLELGDSALYFCASSVVPGTDTQYFGPGTRLTVL.

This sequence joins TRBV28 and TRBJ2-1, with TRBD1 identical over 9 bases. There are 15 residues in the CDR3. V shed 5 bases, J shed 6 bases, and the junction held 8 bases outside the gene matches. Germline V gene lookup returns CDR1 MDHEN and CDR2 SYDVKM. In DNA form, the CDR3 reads TGTGCCAGCAGTCCCGACAGGGGGTTATTCAATGAGCAGTTCTTC. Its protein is CASSPDRGLFNEQFF.

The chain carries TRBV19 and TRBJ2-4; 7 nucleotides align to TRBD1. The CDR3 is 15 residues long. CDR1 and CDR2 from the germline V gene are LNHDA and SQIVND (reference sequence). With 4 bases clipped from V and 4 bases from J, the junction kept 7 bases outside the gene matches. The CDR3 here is CASSTPGTEKNIQYF. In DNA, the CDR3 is TGTGCCAGTAGTACCCCCGGGACAGAGAAAAACATTCAGTACTTC. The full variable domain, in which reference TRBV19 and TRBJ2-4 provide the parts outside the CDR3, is DGGITQSPKYLFRKEGQNVTLSCEQNLNHDAMYWYRQDPGQGLRLIYYSQIVNDFQKGDIAEGYSVSREKKESFPLTVTSAQKNPTAFYLCASSTPGTEKNIQYFGAGTRLSVL.

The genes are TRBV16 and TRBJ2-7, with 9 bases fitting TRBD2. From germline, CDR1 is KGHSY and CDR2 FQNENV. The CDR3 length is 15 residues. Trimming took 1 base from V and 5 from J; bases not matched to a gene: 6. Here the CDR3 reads CASSQWSSGTHEQYF. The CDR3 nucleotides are TGTGCCAGCAGCCAATGGTCTAGCGGGACCCACGAGCAGTACTTC.